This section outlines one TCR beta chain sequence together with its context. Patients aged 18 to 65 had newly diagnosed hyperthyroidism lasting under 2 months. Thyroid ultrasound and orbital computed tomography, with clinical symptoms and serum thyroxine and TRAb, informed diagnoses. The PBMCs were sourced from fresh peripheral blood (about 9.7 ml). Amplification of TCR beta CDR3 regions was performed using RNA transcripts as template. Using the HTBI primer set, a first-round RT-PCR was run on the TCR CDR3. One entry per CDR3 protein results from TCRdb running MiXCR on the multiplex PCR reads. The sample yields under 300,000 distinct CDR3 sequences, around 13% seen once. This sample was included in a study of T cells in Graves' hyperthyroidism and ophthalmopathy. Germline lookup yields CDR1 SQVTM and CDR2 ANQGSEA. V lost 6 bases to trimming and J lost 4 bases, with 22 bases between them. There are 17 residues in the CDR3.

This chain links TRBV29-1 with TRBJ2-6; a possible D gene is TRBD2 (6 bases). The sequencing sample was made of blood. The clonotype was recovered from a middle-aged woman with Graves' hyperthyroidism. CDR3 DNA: TGCAGCGTCCGGGGGTGGGCAGTTGATTCCGGGGCCAACGTCCTGACTTTC. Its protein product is CSVRGWAVDSGANVLTF.